The 17 T cell receptor beta chains presented below share a single source sample, sequenced in a study of control samples from healthy donors and cancer patients. Method: immunoSEQ multiplex PCR; TCRdb's copy keeps in-frame clones and lacks some. The sample lists about 94,000 clones, roughly nine tenths occurring once. The sample taken for sequencing was blood. These receptors were collected from a woman in her late teens or twenties in good health.

This chain connects TRBV4-1 to TRBJ1-1; TRBD1 is a possible D gene (5 bases). In germline, CDR1 is MGHRA, CDR2 YSYEKL. V was cut by 0 bases and J by 5 bases, with 16 bases left in between. The length of the CDR3 is 16 residues. CDR3 sequence reads: CASSQDIRPGNTEAFF. CDR3 in DNA: TGCGCCAGCAGCCAAGATATAAGGCCAGGGAATACTGAAGCTTTCTTT.

The chain links TRBV7-2 to TRBJ2-1; TRBD1 matches at 8 bases. The CDR3 is 16 amino acids. The V segment lost 2 bases and the J segment 6 bases; nucleotides outside the gene matches: 9. Germline assignment: CDR1 SGHTA and CDR2 FQGNSA. CDR3 in DNA: TGTGCCAGCAGCTTATCCAGGACAGGGCGAGGCAATGAGCAGTTCTTC. Encoded protein: CASSLSRTGRGNEQFF. Full variable domain (missing parts from reference TRBV7-2 and TRBJ2-1): GAGVSQSPSNKVTEKGKDVELRCDPISGHTALYWYRQSLGQGLEFLIYFQGNSAPDKSGLPSDRFSAERTGGSVSTLTIQRTQQEDSAVYLCASSLSRTGRGNEQFFGPGTRLTVL.

CDR3 in amino acids: CASSFTDTQYF. CDR3 DNA: TGTGCCAGCAGTTTCACAGATACGCAGTATTTT. This chain joins TRBV13 and TRBJ2-3; D call uncertain. The CDR3 length is 11 residues. CDR1 is PRHDT and CDR2 is FYEKMQ in the germline V gene (reference sequence). V was trimmed by 6 bases and J by 2 bases, leaving 3 bases between them.

Points on this clone: This specimen includes other DNA sequences encoding the same CDR3. The V call is TRBV5-1, the J call TRBJ1-3; no clear D. Germline CDR1 and CDR2: SGHRS and YFSETQ. The length of the CDR3 is 14 residues. V was pared by 4 bases and J by 0 bases, with 8 bases between. The CDR3 region is CASSLGLSGNTIYF. DNA for the CDR3: TGCGCCAGCAGCCTTGGGCTCTCTGGAAACACCATATATTTT.

The DNA of the CDR3 is TGCGCCAGCAGCTTGGAAGCTTTGACACCCGGCGTTGGTGAGCAGTTCTTC. It yields the protein CASSLEALTPGVGEQFF. The rearrangement joins TRBV5-1 to TRBJ2-1; D gene uncertain. This CDR3 comprises 17 residues. V was clipped by 0 bases and J by 9 bases, with 22 bases between them. In germline, CDR1 is SGHRS, CDR2 YFSETQ.

The rearrangement joins TRBV15 to TRBJ1-5; 8 bases map to TRBD1. Trimming removed 5 bases from V and 7 bases from J; junction bases left unmatched: 7. The CDR3 sequence is 14 residues long. Germline V lookup: CDR1 LNHNV, CDR2 YYDKDF (reference sequence). CDR3 nucleotide sequence: TGTGCCACCAGCGTTGACAGGGGCGGGCAGCCCCAGCATTTT. Translation: CATSVDRGGQPQHF.

V gene TRBV5-4 combines with J gene TRBJ2-5; 7 bases align to TRBD2. V lost 7 bases to trimming and J lost 2 bases; unmatched junction nucleotides: 8. This CDR3 is built from 14 residues. Germline CDR1 SGHNT, CDR2 YYREEE (reference sequence). CDR3 protein: CASSSGGLQETQYF. CDR3 sequence (DNA): TGTGCCAGCTCGAGTGGGGGACTACAAGAGACCCAGTACTTC.

V gene TRBV5-4 combines with J gene TRBJ2-5, with 10 bases fitting TRBD2. Looked up from germline, CDR1 is SGHNT and CDR2 is YYREEE (reference sequence). CDR3 length: 15 residues. J lost 4 bases, V lost 7 bases, and 10 bases had no gene match. The chain's CDR3 is CASSSSGGEGETQYF. The CDR3, as DNA: TGTGCCAGCTCCTCTAGCGGGGGAGAGGGAGAGACCCAGTACTTC.

J is TRBJ2-5 and V is TRBV9; tentatively, D is TRBD1 (6 bases). V lost 4 bases to trimming and J lost 3 bases, with 13 bases between them. This CDR3 is built from 14 residues. Germline CDR1 and CDR2: SGDLS and YYNGEE. CDR3 in DNA: TGTGCCAGCAGCCCACAGGGTGGGGAAGAGACCCAGTACTTC. The encoded protein is CASSPQGGEETQYF.

The rearrangement uses TRBV13 and TRBJ1-1; a weak D match, TRBD1 (6 bases). V shed 4 bases and J shed 5 bases, with 17 bases lying between them. Looked up from germline, CDR1 is PRHDT and CDR2 is FYEKMQ (reference sequence). This CDR3 comprises 15 residues. The DNA of the CDR3 is TGTGCCAGCAGCTCCCCGGGACATTCACGGACTGAAGCTTTCTTT. Amino acid sequence: CASSSPGHSRTEAFF.

The rearrangement joins TRBV15 to TRBJ1-2; TRBD1 aligns across 12 bases. Germline assignment: CDR1 LNHNV and CDR2 YYDKDF (reference sequence). The CDR3 covers 16 residues. The V and J ends lost 5 bases and 0 bases, in that order; junction bases with no gene match: 4. CDR3 region: CATSGTGGHSNYGYTF. For the CDR3, the DNA is TGTGCCACCAGCGGGACAGGGGGCCACTCTAACTATGGCTACACCTTC. Full variable domain (rest looked up from reference TRBV15 and TRBJ1-2): DAMVIQNPRYQVTQFGKPVTLSCSQTLNHNVMYWYQQKSSQAPKLLFHYYDKDFNNEADTPDNFQSRRPNTSFCFLDIRSPGLGDTAMYLCATSGTGGHSNYGYTFGSGTRLTVV.

The rearrangement links TRBV5-1 to TRBJ2-7; D possibly corresponds to TRBD2 (6 bases). With 5 bases removed from V and 2 bases from J, the gap between germline ends came to 14 bases. The CDR3 length is 14 residues. Germline V gives CDR1 SGHRS, CDR2 YFSETQ. The CDR3 protein is CASRSSGAPYEQYF. CDR3 DNA sequence: TGCGCCAGCAGGTCCTCGGGAGCCCCCTACGAGCAGTACTTC.

The rearrangement links TRBV10-1 to TRBJ2-1, with D perhaps matching TRBD2 (5 bases). Germline CDR1 WNHNN, CDR2 SYGVQD (reference sequence). Trimming shortened V by 4 bases and J by 0 bases, and 13 bases separated the two germline ends. The CDR3 runs to 16 residues. CDR3 sequence (DNA): TGCGCCAGCAGTGGTTTTACGGGGAGCTCCTACAATGAGCAGTTCTTC. It yields the protein CASSGFTGSSYNEQFF.

Turning to this clone: The sample contains more than one DNA sequence encoding this CDR3. The J gene is TRBJ1-1, the V gene TRBV19; no definite D call. Per germline, CDR1 LNHDA and CDR2 SQIVND (reference sequence). The CDR3 has 11 amino acids. V lost 6 bases and J 0 bases, leaving 2 bases between the germline ends. CDR3 bases: TGTGCCAGTAGATTGAACACTGAAGCTTTCTTT. Protein: CASRLNTEAFF.

V gene TRBV6-5 combines with J gene TRBJ1-3; 10 nucleotides align to TRBD1. Germline V gives CDR1 MNHEY, CDR2 SVGAGI. The CDR3 is made up of 14 amino acids. The V gene end was trimmed by 6 bases and the J gene end by 4 bases; junction bases not matched to a gene: 3. CDR3 loop: CASRRQGAGNTIYF. The CDR3 region has the DNA TGTGCCAGCAGGAGACAGGGGGCGGGAAACACCATATATTTT.

DNA for the CDR3: TGTGCCAGCAATAGCGGGGGGGACTCCCAGTACTTC. It codes for CASNSGGDSQYF. The V and J genes are TRBV12-3 or TRBV12-4 and TRBJ2-5; 11 nucleotides line up with TRBD2. The J segment lost 9 bases and the V segment lost 7 bases, leaving 4 bases of the junction unmatched. This CDR3 is built from 12 residues.

In DNA, the CDR3 is TGTGCCAGTAGTATAAGGTCAGTGGCAGAAGCTAACTATGGCTACACCTTC. Amino acid sequence: CASSIRSVAEANYGYTF. This chain links TRBV19 with TRBJ1-2; D ambiguous. Germline V gene sequence: CDR1 LNHDA, CDR2 SQIVND (reference sequence). The CDR3 length is 17 residues. V shed 2 bases and J shed 0 bases, with 16 bases lying between them.